Ten or more counts support the clone carrying this TCR beta chain. Its antigen is currently unknown. The length of the CDR3 is 15 residues. The V and J ends lost 2 bases and 6 bases, in that order; junction bases with no gene match: 6. The germline V gene has CDR1 SGHVS and CDR2 FNYEAQ. The data stem from a study of breast tumors, draining lymph nodes, adjacent tissues. TCRdb redid the calling of the multiplex PCR reads with MiXCR, one entry per CDR3 protein. The data contain around 140,000 distinct CDR3 sequences, about 30% of them singletons. Overall study findings and caveats: Tumors had less TCR diversity than lymph nodes, more than nontumor tissue. That most tumor T cells come from lymph nodes remained unproven. Compared with basal-like, luminal-like tumors shared significantly more repertoire with nontumor tissue. Findings are consistent with lymph node origin and intratumoral expansion of most tumor T cells.

Samples came from axillary lymph nodes draining the breast cancer. Specimen: axillary lymph node tissue. This TCR was sampled from a female donor with breast cancer. Some clones in this sample may be carry-over from other donors' samples. The chain recombines TRBV7-6 with TRBJ2-2; 7 nucleotides align to TRBD1. CDR3 sequence reads: CASSLTGQSAGELFF. The CDR3 region has the DNA TGTGCCAGCAGCTTAACGGGACAGTCGGCCGGGGAGCTGTTTTTT. Combining the CDR3 with reference TRBV7-6 and TRBJ2-2 gives the whole variable domain GAGVSQSPRYKVTKRGQDVALRCDPISGHVSLYWYRQALGQGPEFLTYFNYEAQQDKSGLPNDRFSAERPEGSISTLTIQRTEQRDSAMYRCASSLTGQSAGELFFGEGSRLTVL.